Listed here is a single TCR beta chain. Antigen specificity is unknown. These data originate in a study of T cell responses to AZD1222 COVID-19 vaccine. Study-level points and caveats: Spike-wide vaccine-associated CD4 TCRs dominated at 160-218 and 743-854. Among spike-specific TCRs, nearly half reportedly target unmutated variant regions. It was only after the peak T cell response that any repertoires were sampled.

Method: immunoSEQ multiplex PCR; TCRdb's copy keeps in-frame clones and lacks some. Here the sample spans roughly 150,000 clones, approximately 90% being singletons. The V gene lost 1 base and the J gene lost 2 bases, with 10 bases spanning the gap. The CDR3 consists of 15 residues. Germline lookup yields CDR1 SGHRS and CDR2 YFSETQ. The sequencing used peripheral blood, collected on day 0 of AZD1222 vaccination. The chain uses TRBV5-1 and TRBJ2-1, with D perhaps matching TRBD1 (6 bases). This sequence originates from an adult in good health. In DNA form, the CDR3 reads TGCGCCAGCAGCTTGTTATGGGGGCCCTACAATGAGCAGTTCTTC. Its protein is CASSLLWGPYNEQFF.